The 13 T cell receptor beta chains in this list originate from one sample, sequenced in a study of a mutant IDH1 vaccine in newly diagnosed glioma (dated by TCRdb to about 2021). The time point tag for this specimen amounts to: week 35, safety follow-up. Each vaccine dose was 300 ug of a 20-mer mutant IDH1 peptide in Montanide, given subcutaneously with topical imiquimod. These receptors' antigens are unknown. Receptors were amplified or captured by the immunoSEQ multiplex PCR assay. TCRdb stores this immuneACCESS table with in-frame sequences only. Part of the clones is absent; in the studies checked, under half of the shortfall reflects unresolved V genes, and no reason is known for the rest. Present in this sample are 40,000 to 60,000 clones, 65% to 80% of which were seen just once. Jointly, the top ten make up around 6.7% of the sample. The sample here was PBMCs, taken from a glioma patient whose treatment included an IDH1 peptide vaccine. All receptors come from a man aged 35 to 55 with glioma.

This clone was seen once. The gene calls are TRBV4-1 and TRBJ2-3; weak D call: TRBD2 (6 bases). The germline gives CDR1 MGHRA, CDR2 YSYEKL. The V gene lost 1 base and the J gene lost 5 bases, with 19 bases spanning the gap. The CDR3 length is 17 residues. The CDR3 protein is CASSQGSRMGGLDTQYF. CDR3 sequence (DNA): TGCGCCAGCAGCCAAGGATCGAGGATGGGGGGTTTAGATACGCAGTATTTT.

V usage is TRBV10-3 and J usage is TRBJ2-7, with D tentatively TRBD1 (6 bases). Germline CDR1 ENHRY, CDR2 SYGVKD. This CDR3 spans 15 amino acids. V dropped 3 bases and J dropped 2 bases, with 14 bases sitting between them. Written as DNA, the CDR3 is TGTGCCATCAGTGACCCACAGGGTACCCCCTACGAGCAGTACTTC. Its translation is CAISDPQGTPYEQYF.

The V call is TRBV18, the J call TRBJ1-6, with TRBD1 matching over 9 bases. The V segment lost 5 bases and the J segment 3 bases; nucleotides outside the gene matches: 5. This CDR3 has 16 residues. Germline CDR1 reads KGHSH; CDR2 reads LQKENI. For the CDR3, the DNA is TGTGCCAGCTCAAAACAGGGGGCTGGCTATAATTCACCCCTCCACTTT. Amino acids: CASSKQGAGYNSPLHF.

The CDR3 sequence is CASSYSRGIHEQYF. The CDR3 bases are TGTGCCAGCAGTTACAGCAGGGGGATCCACGAGCAGTACTTC. The chain carries TRBV6-5 and TRBJ2-7; 7 nucleotides agree with TRBD1. V gave up 2 bases and J gave up 5 bases; unmatched junction bases: 6. The germline gives CDR1 MNHEY, CDR2 SVGAGI. This CDR3 contains 14 residues.

The chain's CDR3 is CASRATGGRETQYF. As DNA, the CDR3 is TGTGCCAGCAGGGCCACAGGGGGCCGGGAGACCCAGTACTTC. The chain links TRBV2 to TRBJ2-5; 9 bases line up with TRBD1. The CDR3 runs 14 residues. Germline V CDR1 and CDR2: SNHLY, FYNNEI. The J segment lost 5 bases and the V segment lost 6 bases, leaving 7 bases of the junction unmatched. The full variable domain, in which reference TRBV2 and TRBJ2-5 provide the parts outside the CDR3, is EPEVTQTPSHQVTQMGQEVILRCVPISNHLYFYWYRQILGQKVEFLVSFYNNEISEKSEIFDDQFSVERPDGSNFTLKIRSTKLEDSAMYFCASRATGGRETQYFGPGTRLLVL.

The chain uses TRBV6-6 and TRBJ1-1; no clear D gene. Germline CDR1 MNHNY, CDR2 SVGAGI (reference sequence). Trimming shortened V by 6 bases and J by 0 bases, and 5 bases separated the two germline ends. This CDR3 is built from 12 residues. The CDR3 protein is CASSALNTEAFF. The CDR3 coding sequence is TGTGCCAGCAGCGCATTGAACACTGAAGCTTTCTTT.

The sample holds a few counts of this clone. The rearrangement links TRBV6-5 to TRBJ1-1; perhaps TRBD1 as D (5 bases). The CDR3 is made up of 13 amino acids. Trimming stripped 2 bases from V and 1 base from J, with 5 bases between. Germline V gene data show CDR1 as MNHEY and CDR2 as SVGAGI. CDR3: CASSYRGNTEAFF. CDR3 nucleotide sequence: TGTGCCAGCAGTTACAGGGGGAACACTGAAGCTTTCTTT.

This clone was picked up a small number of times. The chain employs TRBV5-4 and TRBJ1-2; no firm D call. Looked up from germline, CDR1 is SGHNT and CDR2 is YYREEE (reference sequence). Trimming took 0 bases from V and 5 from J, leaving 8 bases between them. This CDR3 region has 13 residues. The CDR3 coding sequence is TGTGCCAGCAGCTTGGACGCTGGGTATGGCTACACCTTC. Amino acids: CASSLDAGYGYTF.

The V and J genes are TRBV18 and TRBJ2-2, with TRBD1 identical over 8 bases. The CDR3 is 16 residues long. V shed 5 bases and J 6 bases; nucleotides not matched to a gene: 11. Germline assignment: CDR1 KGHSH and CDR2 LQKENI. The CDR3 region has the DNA TGTGCCAGCTCATTCGGACAGGGAGGCCTCCCCGGGGAGCTGTTTTTT. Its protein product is CASSFGQGGLPGELFF.

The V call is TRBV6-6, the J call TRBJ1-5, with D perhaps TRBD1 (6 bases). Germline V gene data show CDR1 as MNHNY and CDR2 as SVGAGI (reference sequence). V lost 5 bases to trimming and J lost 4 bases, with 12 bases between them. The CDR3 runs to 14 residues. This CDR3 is CASSATGRNQPQHF. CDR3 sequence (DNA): TGTGCCAGCAGTGCCACAGGGAGGAATCAGCCCCAGCATTTT.

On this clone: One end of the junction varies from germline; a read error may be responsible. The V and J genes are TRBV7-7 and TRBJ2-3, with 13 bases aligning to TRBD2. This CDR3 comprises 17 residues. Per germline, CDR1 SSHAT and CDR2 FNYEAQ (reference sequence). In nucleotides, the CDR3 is TGTGCTAGCAGCTCCGGACTAGCGGGGGACCGCACAGATACGCAGTATTTT. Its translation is CASSSGLAGDRTDTQYF.

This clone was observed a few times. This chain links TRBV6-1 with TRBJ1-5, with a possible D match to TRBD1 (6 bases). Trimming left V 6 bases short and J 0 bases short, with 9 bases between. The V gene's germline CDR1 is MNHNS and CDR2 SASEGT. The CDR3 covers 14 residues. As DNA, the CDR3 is TGTGCCAGCAGGGGGGACAATAGCAATCAGCCCCAGCATTTT. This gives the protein CASRGDNSNQPQHF.

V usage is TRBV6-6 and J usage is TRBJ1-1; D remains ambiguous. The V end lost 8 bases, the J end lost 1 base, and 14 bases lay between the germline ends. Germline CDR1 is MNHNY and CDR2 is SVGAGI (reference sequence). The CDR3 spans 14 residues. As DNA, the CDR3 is TGTGCCAGCCGGGGTACGACACCGAACACTGAAGCTTTCTTT. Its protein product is CASRGTTPNTEAFF.